Shown below are 15 T cell receptor beta chains from a single sample sequenced in a study of beta chain features in type 1 diabetes. The study reverse transcribed the entire isolated RNA, so it sequenced expressed TCRB transcripts. Here immunoSEQ multiplex PCR was the method, and the copy in TCRdb shows in-frame clones only, minus some. Of hundreds of thousands of clones in the sample, 15% to 18% were seen once. Specimen: naive CD4+ T cells from blood. The receptors shown here come from a man aged 18 to 30 in good health.

This chain joins TRBV6-6 and TRBJ2-1, with D maybe TRBD2 (7 bases). The germline V and J ends were trimmed by 8 bases and 3 bases, with 17 bases remaining between them. The CDR3 contains 15 residues. Per germline, CDR1 MNHNY and CDR2 SVGAGI (reference sequence). CDR3 in amino acids: CASCTGGTLYNEQFF. CDR3 DNA sequence: TGTGCCAGCTGTACCGGGGGGACACTCTACAATGAGCAGTTCTTC.

CDR3 residues: CASSLIGRAHTDTQYF. CDR3 bases: TGTGCCAGCAGTTTAATCGGCAGGGCCCACACAGATACGCAGTATTTT. The chain links TRBV28 to TRBJ2-3; D possibly corresponds to TRBD1 (5 bases). The length of the CDR3 is 16 residues. The germline CDR1 and CDR2 sequences are MDHEN and SYDVKM. V lost 2 bases and J 2 bases, leaving 14 bases between the germline ends.

This chain connects TRBV7-3 to TRBJ2-7; D uncertain. The CDR3 loop spans 17 amino acids. The germline V gene has CDR1 SGHTA and CDR2 FQGTGA. V lost 2 bases and J lost 0, with 17 bases in between. The CDR3: CASSLQPTGGSSYEQYF. The CDR3 bases are TGTGCCAGCAGCTTACAGCCGACCGGCGGAAGCTCCTACGAGCAGTACTTC.

V gene TRBV9 combines with J gene TRBJ1-2; D possibly corresponds to TRBD1 (6 bases). CDR3 size: 16 residues. Germline V CDR1 and CDR2: SGDLS, YYNGEE. V was pared by 0 bases and J by 4 bases, with 16 bases between. The CDR3 DNA is TGTGCCAGCAGCGTAGGCGCAGGGGCGAACGTCTATGGCTACACCTTC. This codes for CASSVGAGANVYGYTF.

J is TRBJ2-7 and V is TRBV28; a weak D match, TRBD1 (5 bases). Germline loops: CDR1 MDHEN, CDR2 SYDVKM. There are 18 residues in the CDR3. V was shortened by 0 bases and J by 0 bases, with 18 bases between the two germline ends. DNA of the CDR3: TGTGCCAGCAGTTTATGGCCCCCCCAGGGTACAAGCTCCTACGAGCAGTACTTC. Residues: CASSLWPPQGTSSYEQYF.

The sample holds a few counts of this clone. CDR3 sequence (DNA): TGTGCCAGCAGCGTAGCTTGGAGAAACACCGGGGAGCTGTTTTTT. Its protein product is CASSVAWRNTGELFF. V is TRBV9 and J is TRBJ2-2; D gene ambiguous. V was pared by 0 bases and J by 2 bases, with 8 bases between. Germline assignment: CDR1 SGDLS and CDR2 YYNGEE. This CDR3 is 15 amino acids long.

The chain's CDR3 is CASSSPGLAGGKGETQYF. The CDR3, as DNA: TGTGCCAGCAGCTCACCGGGACTAGCGGGAGGGAAGGGAGAGACCCAGTACTTC. The genes are TRBV7-2 and TRBJ2-5; 16 bases line up with TRBD2. The CDR3 totals 18 residues. V gave up 4 bases and J gave up 4 bases; unmatched junction bases: 9. The germline CDR1 and CDR2 sequences are SGHTA and FQGNSA.

Only a few counts were recorded for this clone. This rearrangement joins TRBV2 to TRBJ1-1, with D tentatively TRBD1 (5 bases). V was shortened by 6 bases and J by 4 bases, with 15 bases between the two germline ends. The CDR3 is made up of 14 amino acids. Germline V gene data show CDR1 as SNHLY and CDR2 as FYNNEI. As DNA, the CDR3 is TGTGCCAGCAGGGTCGGGTGGGGCAGCACTGAAGCTTTCTTT. Encoded protein: CASRVGWGSTEAFF.

The rearrangement joins TRBV4-3 to TRBJ2-7, with 11 bases identical to TRBD1. Germline CDR1 reads LGHNA; CDR2 reads YSLEER. This CDR3 region has 15 residues. V shed 3 bases and J 7 bases; nucleotides not matched to a gene: 8. CDR3 sequence (DNA): TGCGCCAGCAGCCAGGAACCGGGACAGGGGGGGGAGCAGTACTTC. Translating gives CASSQEPGQGGEQYF.

The J gene is TRBJ1-5, the V gene TRBV19; D remains unclear. The CDR3 sequence is 13 residues long. Trimming pared 7 bases from V and 2 bases from J, leaving 9 bases between. Germline CDR1 is LNHDA and CDR2 is SQIVND (reference sequence). The CDR3 DNA follows: TGTGCCAGTAAGGCCGAGGGCAATCAGCCCCAGCATTTT. It is translated as CASKAEGNQPQHF.

As for this clone: One junction end does not reproduce the germline sequence, and a read error may be involved. The rearrangement joins TRBV28 to TRBJ2-7; D tentatively fits TRBD1 or TRBD2 (5 bases each). Germline V lookup: CDR1 MDHEN, CDR2 SYDVKM. This CDR3 is 12 amino acids long. DNA for the CDR3: TGTGCCAGCAGCCTCCTAACCGGGACCCGGTGGTTC. Translation: CASSLLTGTRWF.

This clone appeared a few times. The chain recombines TRBV9 with TRBJ2-5; no reliable D call. Per the germline V gene, CDR1 is SGDLS and CDR2 is YYNGEE. The CDR3 has 14 amino acids. Trimming left V 3 bases short and J 9 bases short, with 18 bases between. The CDR3, as DNA: TGTGCCAGCAGCGGACCTTGGGCGAAATCGGCCCAGTACTTC. This translates into CASSGPWAKSAQYF.

This clone was observed a handful of times. The chain joins TRBV7-3 to TRBJ1-2; D might be TRBD1 (5 bases). The CDR3 contains 13 residues. V was shortened by 5 bases and J by 4 bases, with 11 bases between the two germline ends. In germline, CDR1 is SGHTA, CDR2 FQGTGA. CDR3 in DNA: TGTGCCAGCAGCCCTCAGGGAGGCTATGGCTACACCTTC. Encoded protein: CASSPQGGYGYTF.

The V call is TRBV5-4, the J call TRBJ2-3; 8 bases are a match to TRBD1. The CDR3 loop spans 15 amino acids. In germline, CDR1 is SGHNT, CDR2 YYREEE (reference sequence). V was clipped by 5 bases and J by 5 bases; unmatched bases: 10. The CDR3 sequence is CASSLRGQVVDTQYF. The CDR3, as DNA: TGTGCCAGCAGTTTAAGGGGACAGGTGGTAGATACGCAGTATTTT. Supplemented by reference TRBV5-4 and TRBJ2-3, the full variable domain reads ETGVTQSPTHLIKTRGQQVTLRCSSQSGHNTVSWYQQALGQGPQFIFQYYREEENGRGNFPPRFSGLQFPNYSSELNVNALELDDSALYLCASSLRGQVVDTQYFGPGTRLTVL.

This clone was seen more than once but under ten times. The rearrangement uses TRBV7-2 and TRBJ2-7; D gene unclear. Germline loops: CDR1 SGHTA, CDR2 FQGNSA. Deletions cut 1 base from V and 4 bases from J, with 17 bases between. The CDR3 length is 16 residues. The CDR3 DNA is TGTGCCAGCAGCTTAGGGTCTCTCTCAACGATTTACGAGCAGTACTTC. Its translation: CASSLGSLSTIYEQYF.